These T cell receptor beta chains were read from a single sample in a study of OX40 agonist ivuxolimab in advanced cancers. Profiled with immunoSEQ multiplex PCR; TCRdb holds only in-frame clones, not every one. The sample shows roughly 110,000 clones, approximately 90% of them seen only once. This specimen consisted of CD4+ or CD8+ T cells sorted from blood, obtained in a trial of the OX40 agonist ivuxolimab. These receptors all come from an adult with an advanced solid tumor such as melanoma, head and neck, liver or kidney cancer. CDR3s include the opening cysteine and the closing phenylalanine or tryptophan. D genes are given only for firm matches. A clone size is listed for some rows: how often the clone was seen (once, few, many), or a class if it is expanded.

J gene | clone size | D gene | V gene | CDR3 length | CDR3 protein | CDR3 DNA
TRBJ1-1 | - | - | TRBV5-4 | 13 | CASSSRLNTEAFF | TGTGCCAGCAGCTCCCGATTGAACACTGAAGCTTTCTTT
TRBJ2-1 | - | - | TRBV11-2 | 12 | CASRLTYNEQFF | TGTGCCAGCAGATTAACCTACAATGAGCAGTTCTTC
TRBJ2-3 | - | TRBD2 | TRBV4-2 | 17 | CASSPGTSGTSTDTQYF | TGTGCCAGCAGCCCCGGGACTAGCGGCACTAGCACAGATACGCAGTATTTT
TRBJ1-3 | - | TRBD1 | TRBV28 | 16 | CASSLLRDSSGNTIYF | TGTGCCAGCAGTTTACTCCGGGACAGCTCTGGAAACACCATATATTTT
TRBJ1-5 | - | - | TRBV2 | 15 | CASSREGSGNQPQHF | TGTGCCAGCAGTCGAGAGGGGTCGGGCAATCAGCCCCAGCATTTT
TRBJ2-7 | - | - | TRBV5-4 | 13 | CASSLGREYEQYF | TGTGCCAGCAGCTTGGGCAGGGAATACGAGCAGTACTTC
TRBJ2-2 | - | - | TRBV4-1 | 16 | CASSQIDLVVTGELFF | TGCGCCAGCAGCCAAATAGACTTGGTAGTTACCGGGGAGCTGTTTTTT
TRBJ2-1 | - | TRBD2 | TRBV19 | 14 | CASKPAGERDEQFF | TGTGCCAGTAAGCCAGCGGGAGAGAGAGATGAGCAGTTCTTC
TRBJ2-7 | - | - | TRBV5-4 | 14 | CASSLMGSNHEQYF | TGTGCCAGCAGCTTGATGGGGAGTAACCACGAGCAGTACTTC
TRBJ2-1 | once | TRBD2 | TRBV9 | 16 | CASSVGTSGSYNEQFF | TGTGCCAGCAGCGTAGGGACTAGCGGTTCCTACAATGAGCAGTTCTTC
TRBJ2-3 | - | - | TRBV7-9 | 16 | CASSPQGAGTADTQYF | TGTGCCAGCAGTCCACAGGGAGCGGGTACAGCAGATACGCAGTATTTT
TRBJ2-7 | - | TRBD1 | TRBV5-3 | 16 | CARSLPGTGVPYEQYF | TGTGCCAGAAGCCTCCCCGGGACAGGGGTTCCCTACGAGCAGTACTTC
TRBJ2-5 | - | - | TRBV19 | 15 | CASSIGGTSIETQYF | TGTGCCAGTAGTATAGGGGGGACAAGTATAGAGACCCAGTACTTC
TRBJ2-3 | - | TRBD2 | TRBV5-5 | 16 | CASSLEAGGPTDTQYF | TGTGCCAGCAGCTTGGAAGCGGGAGGGCCCACAGATACGCAGTATTTT
TRBJ2-1 | - | TRBD1 | TRBV19 | 15 | CASSITGTGHNEQFF | TGTGCCAGTAGTATCACCGGGACAGGCCACAATGAGCAGTTCTTC
TRBJ1-6 | - | - | TRBV2 | 12 | CATHREHSPLHF | TGTGCCACCCACAGGGAACATTCACCCCTCCACTTT